This TCR beta chain was recorded in a study of breast tumors, draining lymph nodes, adjacent tissues (dated by TCRdb to 2016 to 2017). Context from the whole study: In breast cancer patients, the study compared the TCR beta repertoires of tumor, adjacent nontumor tissue and axillary lymph nodes. In human breast cancer, the study set out to evaluate how tumor, surrounding tissue and draining lymph node repertoires relate to one another and whether T cells may move between these sites.

The lymph node samples were taken from the axillary draining lymph nodes of breast cancer patients. Comment on this clonotype: Its antigen specificity is not known. Nothing much larger sits one base from this clone, and base qualities are not available.

TCRdb records Illumina HiSeq 2000 as the sequencer. TCR beta chain libraries were generated by multiplex PCR amplification. High-throughput sequencing was used to analyze the amplified TCR beta chain products. TCRdb trimmed public reads at Q25 via fastp, called clones via MiXCR and kept in-frame beta chains. Under each unique CDR3 protein, matching rows form one entry showing the most common genes and DNA. The sample table records about 270,000 distinct CDR3 sequences; about 30% of these occur just once. 1.1% of the sample lies in the top ten. V was cut back by 3 bases and J by 5 bases, leaving a gap of 17 bases between them. Sequences KGHDR (CDR1) and SFDVKD (CDR2) are obtained from the germline V gene. The CDR3 covers 16 residues, taking in both the cysteine and the phenylalanine. CDR3 DNA is the only sequence kept; it has 48 bases, read in frame from the first base. Points the paper makes about the study in general: Tumors showed preferential V and J gene usage, and their T-cell repertoire diversity fell below that of lymph nodes yet above that of nontumor tissue. The data were considered consistent with the idea that most tumor T cells come from the lymph node and then expand in tumor tissue. Rather than being directly demonstrated, the conclusion that tumor T cells originate in lymph nodes was presented as consistent with a hypothesis. The similarity between tumor and nontumor tissue repertoires was significantly greater in luminal-like breast cancer than in basal-like breast cancer.

The material sequenced was axillary lymph node tissue. The chain is assembled from TRBV24-1 and TRBJ2-3; no D gene is confidently identified. This clonotype was sampled from a female donor with breast cancer. Some clones in this sample may be carry-over from other donors' samples. The nucleotide sequence reads TGTGCCACCAGTGATAAGATAACGGGCACGAAAGATACGCAGTATTTT. Its amino acids are CATSDKITGTKDTQYF.